This T cell receptor beta chain was obtained from a study of T cell responses to AZD1222 COVID-19 vaccine. The overall study: Pooled together were second doses at about 4 or about 12 weeks.

The germline gives CDR1 SGHVS, CDR2 FQNEAQ. CDR3 length: 12 residues. Trimming took off 5 bases at V and 13 bases at J, with 12 bases between the two ends. Whole-study findings and limits: White British people made up most donors, females outnumbered males, and clonal diversity was possibly underestimated. Baseline seropositives among AZD1222 recipients totaled only five to seven.

Using immunoSEQ multiplex PCR, the repertoire was profiled, and TCRdb retains in-frame clones only, with some absent. This table has about 140,000 clones, approximately 90% appearing once. Concerning this clone: Its matching antigen is unknown.

The chain uses TRBV7-8 and TRBJ1-6; D ambiguous. The receptor comes from an adult in good health. The specimen was peripheral blood, collected on day 0 of AZD1222 vaccination. The CDR3 DNA reads TGTGCCAGCAGCCCTGGCCCGCCTCCCCTCCACTTT. This encodes CASSPGPPPLHF.